This T cell receptor beta chain was captured in a study of blood T cell repertoires in COVID-19. TCRdb's copy holds only in-frame clones and misses some; the assay was immunoSEQ multiplex PCR. Found here are around 300,000 clones, roughly 88% of them singletons; the top ten hold roughly 9.1%. Germline V gives CDR1 SEHNR, CDR2 FQNEAQ (reference sequence). The CDR3 totals 17 residues. Trimming left V 1 base short and J 5 bases short, with 20 bases between. The TCR originated in a man between 18 and 29 years old with active or convalescent COVID-19. The sequenced sample was peripheral blood. V usage is TRBV7-9 and J usage is TRBJ1-1, with TRBD1 as a possible D gene (6 bases). CDR3 bases: TGTGCCAGCAGCTTAGGACCGGGCCTAACAAGGGGGACTGAAGCTTTCTTT. As protein: CASSLGPGLTRGTEAFF.